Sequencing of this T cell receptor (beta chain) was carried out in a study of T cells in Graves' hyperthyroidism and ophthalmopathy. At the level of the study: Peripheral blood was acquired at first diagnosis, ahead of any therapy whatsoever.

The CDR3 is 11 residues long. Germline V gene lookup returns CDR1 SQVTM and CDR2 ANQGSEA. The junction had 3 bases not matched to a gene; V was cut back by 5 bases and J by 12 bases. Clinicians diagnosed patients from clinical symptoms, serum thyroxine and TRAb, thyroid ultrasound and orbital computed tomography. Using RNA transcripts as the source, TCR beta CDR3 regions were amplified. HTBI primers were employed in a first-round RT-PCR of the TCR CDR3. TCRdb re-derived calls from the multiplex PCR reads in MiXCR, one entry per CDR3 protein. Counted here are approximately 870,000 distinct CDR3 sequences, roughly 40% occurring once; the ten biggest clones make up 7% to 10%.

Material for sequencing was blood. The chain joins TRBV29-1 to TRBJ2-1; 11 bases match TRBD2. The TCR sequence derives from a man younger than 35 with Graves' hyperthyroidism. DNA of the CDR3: TGCAGCGTTTTAGCGGGAGGGGGGCAGTTCTTC. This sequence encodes CSVLAGGGQFF.